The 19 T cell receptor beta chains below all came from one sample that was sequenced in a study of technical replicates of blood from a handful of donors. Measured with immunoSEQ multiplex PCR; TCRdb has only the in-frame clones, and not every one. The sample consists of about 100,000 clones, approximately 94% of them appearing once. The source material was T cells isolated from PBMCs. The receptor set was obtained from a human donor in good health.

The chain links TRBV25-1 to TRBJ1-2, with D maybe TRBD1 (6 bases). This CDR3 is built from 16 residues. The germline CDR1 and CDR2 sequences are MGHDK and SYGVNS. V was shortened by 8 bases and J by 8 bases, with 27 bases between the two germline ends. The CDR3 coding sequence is TGTGCCAGCTCCCAACAGGGAGCGCGTCAACCTCAGGGCTACACCTTC. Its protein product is CASSQQGARQPQGYTF.

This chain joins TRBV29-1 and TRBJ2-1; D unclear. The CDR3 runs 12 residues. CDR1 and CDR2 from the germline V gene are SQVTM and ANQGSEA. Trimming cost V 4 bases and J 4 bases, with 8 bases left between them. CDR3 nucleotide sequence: TGCAGCGTTGTTAGAGCTTACAATGAGCAGTTCTTC. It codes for CSVVRAYNEQFF.

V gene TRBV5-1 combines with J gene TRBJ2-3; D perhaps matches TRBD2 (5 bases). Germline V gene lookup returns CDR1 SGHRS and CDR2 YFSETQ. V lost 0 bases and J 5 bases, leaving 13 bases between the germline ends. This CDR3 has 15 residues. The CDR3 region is CASSLDGDWLDTQYF. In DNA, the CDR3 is TGCGCCAGCAGCTTGGACGGGGATTGGTTAGATACGCAGTATTTT. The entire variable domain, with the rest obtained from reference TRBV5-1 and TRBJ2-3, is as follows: KAGVTQTPRYLIKTRGQQVTLSCSPISGHRSVSWYQQTPGQGLQFLFEYFSETQRNKGNFPGRFSGRQFSNSRSEMNVSTLELGDSALYLCASSLDGDWLDTQYFGPGTRLTVL.

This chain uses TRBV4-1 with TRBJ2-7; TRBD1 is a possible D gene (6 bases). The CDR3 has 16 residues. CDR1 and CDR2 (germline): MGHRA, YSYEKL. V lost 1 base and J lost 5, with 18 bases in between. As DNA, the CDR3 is TGCGCCAGCAGCCAAGTCACTGGGGGCCAATTGGACGAGCAGTACTTC. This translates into CASSQVTGGQLDEQYF.

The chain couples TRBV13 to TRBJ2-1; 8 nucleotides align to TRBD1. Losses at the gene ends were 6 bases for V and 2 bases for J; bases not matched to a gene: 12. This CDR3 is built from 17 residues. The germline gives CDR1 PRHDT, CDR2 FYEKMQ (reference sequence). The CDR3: CASRPGWTGSTYNEQFF. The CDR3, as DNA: TGTGCCAGCAGGCCCGGCTGGACAGGGAGCACCTACAATGAGCAGTTCTTC.

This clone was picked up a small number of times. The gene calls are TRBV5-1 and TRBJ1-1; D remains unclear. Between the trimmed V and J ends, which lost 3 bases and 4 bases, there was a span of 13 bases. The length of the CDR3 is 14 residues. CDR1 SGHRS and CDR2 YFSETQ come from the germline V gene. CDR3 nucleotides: TGCGCCAGCAGCTGGACGGGCGGGAGCACTGAAGCTTTCTTT. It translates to CASSWTGGSTEAFF. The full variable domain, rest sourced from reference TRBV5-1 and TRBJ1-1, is KAGVTQTPRYLIKTRGQQVTLSCSPISGHRSVSWYQQTPGQGLQFLFEYFSETQRNKGNFPGRFSGRQFSNSRSEMNVSTLELGDSALYLCASSWTGGSTEAFFGQGTRLTVV.

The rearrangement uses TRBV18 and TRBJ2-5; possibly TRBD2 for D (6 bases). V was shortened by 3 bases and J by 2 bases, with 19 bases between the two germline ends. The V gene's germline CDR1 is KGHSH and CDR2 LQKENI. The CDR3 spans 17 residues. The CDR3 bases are TGTGCCAGCTCACCGACTTCGGTTCCGCGGGGACAAGAGACCCAGTACTTC. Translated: CASSPTSVPRGQETQYF.

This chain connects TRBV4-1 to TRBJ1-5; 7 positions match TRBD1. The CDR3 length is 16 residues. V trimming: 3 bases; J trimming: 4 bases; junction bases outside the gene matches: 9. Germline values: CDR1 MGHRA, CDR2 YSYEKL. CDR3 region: CASSQATGYGNQPQHF. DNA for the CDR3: TGCGCCAGCAGCCAGGCGACAGGGTACGGTAATCAGCCCCAGCATTTT.

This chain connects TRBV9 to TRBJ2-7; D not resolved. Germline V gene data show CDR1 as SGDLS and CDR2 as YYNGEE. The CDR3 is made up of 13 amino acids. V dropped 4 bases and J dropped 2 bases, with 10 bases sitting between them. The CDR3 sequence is CASSSGSPYEQYF. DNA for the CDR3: TGTGCCAGCAGCTCAGGCTCTCCCTACGAGCAGTACTTC.

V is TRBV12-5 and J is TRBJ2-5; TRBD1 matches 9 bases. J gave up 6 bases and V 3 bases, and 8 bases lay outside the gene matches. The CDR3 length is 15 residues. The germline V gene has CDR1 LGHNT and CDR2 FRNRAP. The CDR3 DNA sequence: TGTGCTAGTGGTTTAATACAGGGGGCTGAACAGACCCAGTACTTC. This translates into CASGLIQGAEQTQYF.

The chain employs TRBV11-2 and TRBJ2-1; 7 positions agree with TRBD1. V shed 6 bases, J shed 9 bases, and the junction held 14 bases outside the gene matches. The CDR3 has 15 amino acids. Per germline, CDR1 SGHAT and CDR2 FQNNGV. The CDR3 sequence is CASSSRQGWGPEQFF. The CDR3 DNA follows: TGTGCCAGCAGTTCGCGACAGGGTTGGGGTCCTGAGCAGTTCTTC. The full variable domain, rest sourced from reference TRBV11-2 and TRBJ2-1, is EAGVAQSPRYKIIEKRQSVAFWCNPISGHATLYWYQQILGQGPKLLIQFQNNGVVDDSQLPKDRFSAERLKGVDSTLKIQPAKLEDSAVYLCASSSRQGWGPEQFFGPGTRLTVL.

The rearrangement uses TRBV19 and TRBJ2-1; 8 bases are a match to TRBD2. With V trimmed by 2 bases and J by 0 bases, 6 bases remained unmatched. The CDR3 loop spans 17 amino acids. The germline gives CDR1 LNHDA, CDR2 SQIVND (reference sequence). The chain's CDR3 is CASSIISGSLSYNEQFF. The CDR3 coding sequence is TGTGCCAGTAGTATAATCAGCGGGAGCCTCTCCTACAATGAGCAGTTCTTC.

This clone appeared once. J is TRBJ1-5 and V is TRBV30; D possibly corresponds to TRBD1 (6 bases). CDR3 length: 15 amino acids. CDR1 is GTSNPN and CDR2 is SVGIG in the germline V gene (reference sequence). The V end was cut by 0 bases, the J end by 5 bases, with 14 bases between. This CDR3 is CAWSVARAGDQPQHF. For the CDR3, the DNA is TGTGCCTGGAGTGTAGCTCGGGCAGGGGATCAGCCCCAGCATTTT.

The CDR3 is CASSQGQVATQYF. For the CDR3, the DNA is TGTGCCAGCAGCCAAGGACAGGTCGCCACGCAGTATTTT. The gene calls are TRBV4-2 and TRBJ2-3, with D perhaps matching TRBD1 (6 bases). The CDR3 runs to 13 residues. The germline V gene has CDR1 LGHNA and CDR2 YNFKEQ. Trimming took 1 base from V and 9 from J, leaving 11 bases between them.

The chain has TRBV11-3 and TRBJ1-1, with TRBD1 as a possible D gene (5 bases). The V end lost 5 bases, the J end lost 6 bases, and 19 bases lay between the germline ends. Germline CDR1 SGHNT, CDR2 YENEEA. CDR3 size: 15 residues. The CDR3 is CASSAAGRQTPEAFF. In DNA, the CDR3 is TGTGCCAGCAGCGCGGCGGGGAGACAGACCCCTGAAGCTTTCTTT.

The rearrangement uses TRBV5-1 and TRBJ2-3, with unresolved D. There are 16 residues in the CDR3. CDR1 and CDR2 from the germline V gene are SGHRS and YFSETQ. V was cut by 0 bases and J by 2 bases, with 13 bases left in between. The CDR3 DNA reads TGCGCCAGCAGCTTGGCCGCTGTCGGGTTCACAGATACGCAGTATTTT. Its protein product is CASSLAAVGFTDTQYF.

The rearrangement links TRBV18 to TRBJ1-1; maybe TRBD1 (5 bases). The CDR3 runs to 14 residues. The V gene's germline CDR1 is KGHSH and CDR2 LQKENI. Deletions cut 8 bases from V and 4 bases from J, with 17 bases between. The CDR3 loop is CASNHGAGVTEAFF. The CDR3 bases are TGTGCCAGCAACCACGGGGCGGGGGTCACTGAAGCTTTCTTT.

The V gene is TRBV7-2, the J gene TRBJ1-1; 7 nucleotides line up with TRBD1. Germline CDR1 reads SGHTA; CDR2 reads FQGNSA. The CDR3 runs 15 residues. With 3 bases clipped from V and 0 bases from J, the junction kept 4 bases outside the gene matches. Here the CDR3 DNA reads TGTGCCAGCAGCTTCGACAGGGCAGTGAACACTGAAGCTTTCTTT. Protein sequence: CASSFDRAVNTEAFF.

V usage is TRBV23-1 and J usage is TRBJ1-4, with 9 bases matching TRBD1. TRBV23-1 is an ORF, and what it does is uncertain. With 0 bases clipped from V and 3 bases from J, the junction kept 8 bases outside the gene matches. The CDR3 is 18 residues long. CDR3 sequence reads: CASSQSADRGSANEKLFF. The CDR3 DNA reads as TGCGCCAGCAGTCAATCTGCCGACAGGGGGTCGGCTAATGAAAAACTGTTTTTT.